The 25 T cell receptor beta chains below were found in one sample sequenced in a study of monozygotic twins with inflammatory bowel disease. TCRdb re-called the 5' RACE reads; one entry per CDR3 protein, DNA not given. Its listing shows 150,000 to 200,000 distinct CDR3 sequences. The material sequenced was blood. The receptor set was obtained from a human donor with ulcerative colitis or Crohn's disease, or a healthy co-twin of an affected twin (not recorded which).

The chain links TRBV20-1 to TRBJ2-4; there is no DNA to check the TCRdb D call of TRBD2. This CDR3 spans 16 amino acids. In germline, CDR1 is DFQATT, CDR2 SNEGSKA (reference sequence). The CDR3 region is CSALGTSGGPRNIQYF.

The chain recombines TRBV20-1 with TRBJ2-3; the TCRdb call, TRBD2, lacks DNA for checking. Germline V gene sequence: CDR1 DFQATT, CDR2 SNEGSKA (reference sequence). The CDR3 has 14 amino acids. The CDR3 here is CSATLAGGPDTQYF.

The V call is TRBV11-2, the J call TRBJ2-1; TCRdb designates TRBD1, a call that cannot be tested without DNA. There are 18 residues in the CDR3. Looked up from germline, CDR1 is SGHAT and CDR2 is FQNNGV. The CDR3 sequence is CASSFFAPRGLRGNEQFF.

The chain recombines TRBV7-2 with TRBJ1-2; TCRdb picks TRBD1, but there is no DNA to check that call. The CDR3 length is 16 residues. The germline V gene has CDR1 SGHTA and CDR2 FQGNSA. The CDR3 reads CASSLPLGVNDYGYTF.

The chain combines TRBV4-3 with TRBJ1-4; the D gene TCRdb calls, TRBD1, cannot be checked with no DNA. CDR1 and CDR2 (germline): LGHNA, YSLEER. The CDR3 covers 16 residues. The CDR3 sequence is CASSQDYWAVAEKLFF.

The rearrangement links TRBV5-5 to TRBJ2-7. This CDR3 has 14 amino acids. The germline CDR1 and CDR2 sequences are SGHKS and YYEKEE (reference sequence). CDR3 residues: CASSSGHLLYEQYF.

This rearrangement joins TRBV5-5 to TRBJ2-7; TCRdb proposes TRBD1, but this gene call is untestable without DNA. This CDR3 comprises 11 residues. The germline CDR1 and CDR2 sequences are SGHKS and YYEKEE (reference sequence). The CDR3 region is CASSFRGEQYF. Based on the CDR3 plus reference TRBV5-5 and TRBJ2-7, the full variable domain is DAGVTQSPTHLIKTRGQQVTLRCSPISGHKSVSWYQQVLGQGPQFIFQYYEKEERGRGNFPDRFSARQFPNYSSELNVNALLLGDSALYLCASSFRGEQYFGPGTRLTVT.

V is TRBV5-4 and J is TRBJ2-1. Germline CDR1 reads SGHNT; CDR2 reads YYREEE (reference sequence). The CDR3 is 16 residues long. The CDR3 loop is CASSSRASKLYNEQFF.

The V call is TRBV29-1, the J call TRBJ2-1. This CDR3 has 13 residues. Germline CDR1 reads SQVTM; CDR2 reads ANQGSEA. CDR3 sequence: CSVEPNGNNEQFF.

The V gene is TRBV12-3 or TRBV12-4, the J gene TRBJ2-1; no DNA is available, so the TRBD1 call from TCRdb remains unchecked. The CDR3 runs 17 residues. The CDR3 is CASSPHRGRTDYNEQFF.

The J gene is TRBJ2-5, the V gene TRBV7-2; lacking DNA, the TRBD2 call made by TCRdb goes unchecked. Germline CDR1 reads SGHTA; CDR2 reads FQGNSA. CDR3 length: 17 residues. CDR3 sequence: CASSPLLGTSGQETQYF.

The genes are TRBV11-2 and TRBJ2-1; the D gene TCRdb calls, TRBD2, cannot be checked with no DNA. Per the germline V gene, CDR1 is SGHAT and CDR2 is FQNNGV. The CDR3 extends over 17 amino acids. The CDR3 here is CASSLGLAGGSYNEQFF.

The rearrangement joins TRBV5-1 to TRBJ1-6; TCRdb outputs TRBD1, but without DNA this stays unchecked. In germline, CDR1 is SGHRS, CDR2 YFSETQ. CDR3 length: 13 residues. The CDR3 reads CASRGTENSPLYF.

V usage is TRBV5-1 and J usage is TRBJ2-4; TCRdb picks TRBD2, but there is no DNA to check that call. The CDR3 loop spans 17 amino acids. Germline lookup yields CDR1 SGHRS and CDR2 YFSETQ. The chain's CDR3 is CASSLITSGSGANIQYF.

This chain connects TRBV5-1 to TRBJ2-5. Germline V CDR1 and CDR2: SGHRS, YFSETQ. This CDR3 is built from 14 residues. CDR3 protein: CASSFGQGAETQYF.

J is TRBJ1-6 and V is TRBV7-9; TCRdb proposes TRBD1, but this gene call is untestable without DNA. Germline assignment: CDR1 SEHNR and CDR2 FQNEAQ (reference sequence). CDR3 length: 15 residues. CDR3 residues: CASSHRQGDNSPLHF.

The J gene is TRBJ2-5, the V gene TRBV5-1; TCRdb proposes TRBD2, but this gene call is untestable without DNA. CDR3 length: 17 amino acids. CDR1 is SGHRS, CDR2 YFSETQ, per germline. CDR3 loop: CASSYPTSGAPQETQYF.

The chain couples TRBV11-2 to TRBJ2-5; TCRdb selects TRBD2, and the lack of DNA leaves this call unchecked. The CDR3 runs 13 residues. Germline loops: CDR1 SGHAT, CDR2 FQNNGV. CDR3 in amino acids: CASSLEVAGERVF.

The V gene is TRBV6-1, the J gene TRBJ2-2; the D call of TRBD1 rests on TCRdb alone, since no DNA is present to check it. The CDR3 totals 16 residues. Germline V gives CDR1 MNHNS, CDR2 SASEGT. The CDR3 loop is CASGRRTGGSTGELFF.

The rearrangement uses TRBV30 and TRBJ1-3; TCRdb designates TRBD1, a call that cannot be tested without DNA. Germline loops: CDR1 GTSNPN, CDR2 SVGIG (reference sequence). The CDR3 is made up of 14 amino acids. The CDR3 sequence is CAWTPGGAGNTIYF.

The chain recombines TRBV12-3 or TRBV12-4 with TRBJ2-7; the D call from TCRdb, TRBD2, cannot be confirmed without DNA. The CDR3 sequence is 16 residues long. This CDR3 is CASSLGTSGRMGEQYF.

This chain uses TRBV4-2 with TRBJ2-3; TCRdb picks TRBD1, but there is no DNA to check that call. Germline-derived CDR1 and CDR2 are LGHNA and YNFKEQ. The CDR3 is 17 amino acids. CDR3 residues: CASSPWTVTTSTDTQYF.

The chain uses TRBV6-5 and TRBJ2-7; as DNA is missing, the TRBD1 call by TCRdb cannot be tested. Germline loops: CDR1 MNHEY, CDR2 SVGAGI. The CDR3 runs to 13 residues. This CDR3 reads CASRGQGRYEQYF.

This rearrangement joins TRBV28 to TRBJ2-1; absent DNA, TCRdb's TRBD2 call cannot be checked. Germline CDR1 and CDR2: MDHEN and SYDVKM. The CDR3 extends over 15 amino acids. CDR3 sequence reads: CASRSSGSRLEEQFF.

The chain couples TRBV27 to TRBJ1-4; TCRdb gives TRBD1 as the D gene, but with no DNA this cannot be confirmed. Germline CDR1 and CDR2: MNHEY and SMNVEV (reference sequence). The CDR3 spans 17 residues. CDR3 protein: CASRDPTGRGTNEKLFF.